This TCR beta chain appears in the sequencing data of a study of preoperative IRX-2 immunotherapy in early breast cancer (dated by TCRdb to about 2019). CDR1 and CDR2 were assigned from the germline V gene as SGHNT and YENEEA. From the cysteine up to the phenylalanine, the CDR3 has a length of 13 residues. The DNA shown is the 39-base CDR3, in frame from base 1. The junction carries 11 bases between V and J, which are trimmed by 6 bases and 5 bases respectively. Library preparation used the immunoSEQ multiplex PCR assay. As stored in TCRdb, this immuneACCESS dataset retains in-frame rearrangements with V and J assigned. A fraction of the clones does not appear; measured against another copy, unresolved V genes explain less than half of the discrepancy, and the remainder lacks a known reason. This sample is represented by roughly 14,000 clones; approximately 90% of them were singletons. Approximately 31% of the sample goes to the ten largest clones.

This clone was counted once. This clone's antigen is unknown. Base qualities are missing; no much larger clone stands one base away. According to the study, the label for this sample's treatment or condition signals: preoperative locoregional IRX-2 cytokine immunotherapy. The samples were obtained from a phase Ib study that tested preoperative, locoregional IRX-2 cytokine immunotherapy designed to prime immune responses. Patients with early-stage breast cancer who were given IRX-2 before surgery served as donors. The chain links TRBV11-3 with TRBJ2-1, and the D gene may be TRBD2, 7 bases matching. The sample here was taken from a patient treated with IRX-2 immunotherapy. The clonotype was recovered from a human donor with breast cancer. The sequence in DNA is TGTGCCAGCAGAGGGGGAGGGCACAATGAGCAGTTCTTC. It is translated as CASRGGGHNEQFF.